This TCR beta chain stems from a study of T-cell memory formation after mild COVID-19 (dated by TCRdb to the early 2020s). In terms of the full investigation: TCR sequence clusters from the two donors were largely donor specific. In a couple of donors, T-cell clones that expanded and contracted after mild COVID-19 were tracked by sequencing TCRalpha and TCRbeta repertoires over time. Two young, previously healthy adult volunteers made up the cohort, one male and one female.

PBMCs were isolated by Ficoll-Paque density gradient centrifugation. Broader findings and caveats from the paper: Some responding clones were detected in pre-infection memory, which suggested that pre-existing cross-reactive memory T cells had joined the SARS-CoV-2 response. The study covered only two mild cases, and larger cohorts including severe cases with pre-infection samples were considered necessary. Contracting CD4+ clones appeared mostly in the CM and EM memory subsets, whereas CD8+ clones were enriched in EMRA. SARS-CoV-2 specificity of the second-wave clones peaking on day 37 was not confirmed. Clones contracting from day 15 to 85 had balanced CD4/CD8 phenotypes, while a second wave expanding from day 15 to 37 was biased towards CD4+.

This clonotype was seen a few times. There is no known antigen for this receptor. No base qualities exist here, and no much larger clone lies one base off it. V and J lose 1 base and 7 bases, and a span of 17 bases separates them. The cysteine opens and the phenylalanine closes a CDR3 of 17 amino acids. Of all the DNA, just the CDR3 is kept, 51 bases in frame from base 1. CDR1 and CDR2, looked up from the germline V gene, are LGHNA and YSLEER. The instrument was an Illumina NovaSeq 6000. TCRalpha and TCRbeta cDNA libraries were built by 5'RACE with constant-segment primers, adding sample barcodes and unique molecular identifiers. RNA was extracted from every sample with Trizol reagent. Amplification of the libraries took two PCR steps, and the second step added a second sample barcode plus Illumina TruSeq adapters. Sequencing of libraries was performed on an Illumina NovaSeq with 2 x 150 bp paired-end reads. The original pipeline was this. Reads were demultiplexed and collapsed into UMI-guided consensus sequences with migec v1.2.7. Using mixcr v2.1.11, UMI consensuses were aligned to TRA and TRB V and J templates and then assembled into clonotypes. A clonotype was counted as expanded or contracted only if both edgeR and NoisET called the change significant, with noise models trained on biological replicates. For edgeR calls, the thresholds were a false discovery rate-adjusted p below 0.01 and a log2 fold-change of 1. As an exploratory analysis of dynamics, max-normalized trajectories of the 1000 most abundant clonotypes were examined with PCA combined with hierarchical clustering. The CD4 or CD8 phenotype of responding clones was assigned using the separately sequenced CD4+ and CD8+ repertoires. TCRdb reprocessed the public reads (quality trimming at Q25 with fastp, clone calling with MiXCR) and kept in-frame beta chains. A single entry per CDR3 protein holds the most common genes and DNA from its merged rows. The V and J calls reflect TCRdb's pipeline rather than the authors' work. The sample table shows over 350,000 distinct CDR3 sequences, and approximately 16% are seen once. The ten most abundant clones make up around a fifth of the sample.

The specimen sequenced was PBMCs or a T cell subset sorted from them (not recorded which). The chain joins TRBV4-3 to TRBJ1-6; 6 matching bases give a weak D call of TRBD1. The TCR originated in a man aged 18-30 years who had mild COVID-19 (a few samples of this study predate the infection). The sample titles of this study are shuffled in the database, so cell type and time point are left out; the donor was told from shared clones. The CDR3 has the sequence CASSQVAGGQGNSPLHF. The DNA sequence reads TGCGCCAGCAGCCAAGTCGCGGGGGGGCAGGGGAATTCACCCCTCCACTTT.